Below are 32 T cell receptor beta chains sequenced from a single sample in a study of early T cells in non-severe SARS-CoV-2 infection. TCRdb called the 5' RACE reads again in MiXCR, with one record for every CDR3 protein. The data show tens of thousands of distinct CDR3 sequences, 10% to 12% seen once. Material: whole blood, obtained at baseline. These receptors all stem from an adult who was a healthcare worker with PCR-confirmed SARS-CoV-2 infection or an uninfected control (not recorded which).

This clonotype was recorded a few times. The CDR3 loop reads CASSWTWGETQYF. CDR3 bases: TGTGCCAGCAGTTGGACCTGGGGGGAGACCCAGTACTTC. The chain joins TRBV2 to TRBJ2-5; D is tentatively TRBD1 or TRBD2 (5 bases each). The V gene lost 5 bases and the J gene lost 5 bases, with 12 bases spanning the gap. The CDR3 has 13 amino acids. Germline V CDR1 and CDR2: SNHLY, FYNNEI.

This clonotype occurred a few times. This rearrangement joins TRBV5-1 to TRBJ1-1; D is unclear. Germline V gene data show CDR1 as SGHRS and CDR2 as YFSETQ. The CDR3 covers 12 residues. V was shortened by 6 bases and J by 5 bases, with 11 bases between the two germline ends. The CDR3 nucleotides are TGCGCCAGCATCGGCGGAGGGACTGAAGCTTTCTTT. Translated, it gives CASIGGGTEAFF.

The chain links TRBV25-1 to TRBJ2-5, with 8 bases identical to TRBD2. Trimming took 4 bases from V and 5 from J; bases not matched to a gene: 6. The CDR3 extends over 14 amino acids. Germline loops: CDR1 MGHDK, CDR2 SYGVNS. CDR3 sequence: CASSGAGVRETQYF. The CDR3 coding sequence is TGTGCCAGCAGTGGAGCGGGAGTCCGGGAGACCCAGTACTTC.

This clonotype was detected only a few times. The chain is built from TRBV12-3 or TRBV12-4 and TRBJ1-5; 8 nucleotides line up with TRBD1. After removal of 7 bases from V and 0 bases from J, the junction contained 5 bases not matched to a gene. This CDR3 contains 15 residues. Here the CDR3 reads CASKDRGGSNQPQHF. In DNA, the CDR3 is TGTGCCAGCAAAGACAGGGGAGGTAGCAATCAGCCCCAGCATTTT.

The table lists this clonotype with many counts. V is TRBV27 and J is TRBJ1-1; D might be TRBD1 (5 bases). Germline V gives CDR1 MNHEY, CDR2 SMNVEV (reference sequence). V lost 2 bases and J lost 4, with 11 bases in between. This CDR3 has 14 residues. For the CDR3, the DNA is TGTGCCAGCAGTTTACGGTGGGACGGCACTGAAGCTTTCTTT. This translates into CASSLRWDGTEAFF.

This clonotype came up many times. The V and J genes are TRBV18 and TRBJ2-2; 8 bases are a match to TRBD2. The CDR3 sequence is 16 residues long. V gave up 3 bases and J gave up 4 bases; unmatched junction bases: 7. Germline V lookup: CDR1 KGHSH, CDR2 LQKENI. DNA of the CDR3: TGTGCCAGCTCACCGGCGGGGGGCCGAAGCACCGGGGAGCTGTTTTTT. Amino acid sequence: CASSPAGGRSTGELFF.

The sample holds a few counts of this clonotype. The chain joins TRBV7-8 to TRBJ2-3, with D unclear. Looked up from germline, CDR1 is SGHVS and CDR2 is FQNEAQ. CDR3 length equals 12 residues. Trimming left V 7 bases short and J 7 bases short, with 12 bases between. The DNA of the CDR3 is TGTGCCAGCACCGACGGAAGGCATACGCAGTATTTT. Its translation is CASTDGRHTQYF. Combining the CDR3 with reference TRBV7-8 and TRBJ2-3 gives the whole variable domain GAGVSQSPRYKVAKRGQDVALRCDPISGHVSLFWYQQALGQGPEFLTYFQNEAQLDKSGLPSDRFFAERPEGSVSTLKIQRTQQEDSAVYLCASTDGRHTQYFGPGTRLTVL.

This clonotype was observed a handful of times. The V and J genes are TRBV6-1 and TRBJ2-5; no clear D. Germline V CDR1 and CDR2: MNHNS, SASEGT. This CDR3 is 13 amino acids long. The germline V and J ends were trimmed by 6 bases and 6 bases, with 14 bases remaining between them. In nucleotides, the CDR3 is TGTGCCAGCAGCCACCCAAATACAAAGACCCAGTACTTC. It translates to CASSHPNTKTQYF.

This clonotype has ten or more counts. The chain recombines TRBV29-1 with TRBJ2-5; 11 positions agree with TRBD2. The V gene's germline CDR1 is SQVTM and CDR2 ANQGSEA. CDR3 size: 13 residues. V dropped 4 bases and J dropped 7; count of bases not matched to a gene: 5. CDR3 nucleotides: TGCAGCGTTGCGGGACTAGCGGCGGTGACCCAGTACTTC. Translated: CSVAGLAAVTQYF. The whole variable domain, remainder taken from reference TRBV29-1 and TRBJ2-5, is SAVISQKPSRDICQRGTSLTIQCQVDSQVTMMFWYRQQPGQSLTLIATANQGSEATYESGFVIDKFPISRPNLTFSTLTVSNMSPEDSSIYLCSVAGLAAVTQYFGPGTRLLVL.

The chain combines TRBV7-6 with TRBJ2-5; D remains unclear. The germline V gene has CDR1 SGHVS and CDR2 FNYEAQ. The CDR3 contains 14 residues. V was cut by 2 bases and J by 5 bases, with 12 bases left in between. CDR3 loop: CASSLKASGETQYF. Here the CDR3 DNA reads TGTGCCAGCAGCTTAAAGGCGAGTGGGGAGACCCAGTACTTC.

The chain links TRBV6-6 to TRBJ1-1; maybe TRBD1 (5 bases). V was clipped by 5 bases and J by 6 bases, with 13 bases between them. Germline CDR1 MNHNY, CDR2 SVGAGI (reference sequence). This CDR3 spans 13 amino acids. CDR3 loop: CASSGSLGAEAFF. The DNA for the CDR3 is TGTGCCAGCAGTGGTTCACTGGGGGCTGAAGCTTTCTTT.

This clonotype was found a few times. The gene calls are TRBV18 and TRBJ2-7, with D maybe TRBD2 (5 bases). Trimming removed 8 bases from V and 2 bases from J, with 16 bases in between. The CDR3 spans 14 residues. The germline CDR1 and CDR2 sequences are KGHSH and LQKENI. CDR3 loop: CASGRETGPYEQYF. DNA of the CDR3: TGTGCCAGCGGCCGGGAAACGGGCCCCTACGAGCAGTACTTC.

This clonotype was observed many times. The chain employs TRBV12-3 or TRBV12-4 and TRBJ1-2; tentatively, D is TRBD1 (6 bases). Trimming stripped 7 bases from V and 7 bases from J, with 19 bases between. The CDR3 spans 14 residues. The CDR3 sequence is CASTPGRGAVGYTF. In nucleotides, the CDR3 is TGTGCCAGCACCCCTGGGCGGGGGGCGGTTGGCTACACCTTC.

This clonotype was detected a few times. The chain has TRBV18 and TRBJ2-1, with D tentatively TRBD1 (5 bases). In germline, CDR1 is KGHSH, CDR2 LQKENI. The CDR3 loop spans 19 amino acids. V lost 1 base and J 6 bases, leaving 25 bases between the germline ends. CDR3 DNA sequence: TGTGCCAGCTCACCACTGGTGATGGCGGACACCCAACCCCGCAATGAGCAGTTCTTC. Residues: CASSPLVMADTQPRNEQFF.

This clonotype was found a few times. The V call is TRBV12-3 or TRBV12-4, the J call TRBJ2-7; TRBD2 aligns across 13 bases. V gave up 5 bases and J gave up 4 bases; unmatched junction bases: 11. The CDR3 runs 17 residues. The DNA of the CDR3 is TGTGCCAGCAGTCCCCTATCGGGACTAGCGGGAACTTACGAGCAGTACTTC. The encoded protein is CASSPLSGLAGTYEQYF.

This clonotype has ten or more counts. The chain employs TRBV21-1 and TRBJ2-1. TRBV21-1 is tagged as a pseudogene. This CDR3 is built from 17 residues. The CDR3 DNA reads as TGTGCCAGCAGGATCCACCAGGACCAACTCTCCTACAATGAGCAGTTCTTC. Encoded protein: CASRIHQDQLSYNEQFF.

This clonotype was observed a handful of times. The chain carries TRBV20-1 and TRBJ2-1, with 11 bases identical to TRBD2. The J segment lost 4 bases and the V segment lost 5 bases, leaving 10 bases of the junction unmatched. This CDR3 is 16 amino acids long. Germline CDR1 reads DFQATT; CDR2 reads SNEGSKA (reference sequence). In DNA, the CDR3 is TGCAGTGCTTACACCTTCGGGACTAGCGGTTACAATGAGCAGTTCTTC. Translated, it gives CSAYTFGTSGYNEQFF.

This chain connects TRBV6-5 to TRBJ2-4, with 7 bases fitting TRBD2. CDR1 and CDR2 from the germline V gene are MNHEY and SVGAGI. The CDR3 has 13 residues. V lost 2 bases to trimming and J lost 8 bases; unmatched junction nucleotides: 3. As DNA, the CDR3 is TGTGCCAGCAGTTACGGGAGGGGTTACATTCAGTACTTC. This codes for CASSYGRGYIQYF.

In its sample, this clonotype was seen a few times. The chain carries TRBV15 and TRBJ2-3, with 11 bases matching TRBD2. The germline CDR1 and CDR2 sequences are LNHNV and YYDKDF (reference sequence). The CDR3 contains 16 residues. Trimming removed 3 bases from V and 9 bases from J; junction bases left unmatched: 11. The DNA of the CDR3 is TGTGCCACCAGCAGCCCAACCGGGACTAGCGGTGCCACGCAGTATTTT. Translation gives CATSSPTGTSGATQYF.

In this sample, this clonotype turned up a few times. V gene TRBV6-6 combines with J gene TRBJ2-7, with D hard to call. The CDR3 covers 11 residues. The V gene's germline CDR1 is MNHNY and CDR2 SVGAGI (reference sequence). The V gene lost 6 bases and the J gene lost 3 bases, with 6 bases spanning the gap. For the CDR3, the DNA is TGTGCCAGCAGCCTTCTCTACGAGCAGTACTTC. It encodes CASSLLYEQYF.

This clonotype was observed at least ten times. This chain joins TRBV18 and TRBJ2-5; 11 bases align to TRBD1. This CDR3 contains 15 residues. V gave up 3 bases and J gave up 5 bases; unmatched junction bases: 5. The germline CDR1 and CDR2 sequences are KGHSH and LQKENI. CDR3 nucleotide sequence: TGTGCCAGCTCACCCCGGACAGGGGGCGCCGAGACCCAGTACTTC. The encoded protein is CASSPRTGGAETQYF.

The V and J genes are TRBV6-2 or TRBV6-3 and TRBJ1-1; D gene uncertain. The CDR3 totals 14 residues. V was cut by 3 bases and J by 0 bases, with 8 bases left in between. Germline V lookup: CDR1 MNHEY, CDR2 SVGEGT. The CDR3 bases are TGTGCCAGCAGTTATGGTCGCATGAACACTGAAGCTTTCTTT. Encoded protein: CASSYGRMNTEAFF.

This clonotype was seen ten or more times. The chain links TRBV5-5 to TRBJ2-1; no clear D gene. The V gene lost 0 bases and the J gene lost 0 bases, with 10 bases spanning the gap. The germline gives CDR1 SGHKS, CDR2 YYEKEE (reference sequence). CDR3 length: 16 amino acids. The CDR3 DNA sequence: TGTGCCAGCAGCTTGGCCGAGACTCTCTCCTACAATGAGCAGTTCTTC. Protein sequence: CASSLAETLSYNEQFF.

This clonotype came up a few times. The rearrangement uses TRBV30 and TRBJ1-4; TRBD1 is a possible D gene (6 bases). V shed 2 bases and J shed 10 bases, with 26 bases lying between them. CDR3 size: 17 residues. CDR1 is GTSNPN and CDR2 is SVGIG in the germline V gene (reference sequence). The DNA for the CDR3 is TGTGCCTGGAGTATGACAGGCGGTAGCGGGATGATAGGAAAACTGTTTTTT. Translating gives CAWSMTGGSGMIGKLFF.

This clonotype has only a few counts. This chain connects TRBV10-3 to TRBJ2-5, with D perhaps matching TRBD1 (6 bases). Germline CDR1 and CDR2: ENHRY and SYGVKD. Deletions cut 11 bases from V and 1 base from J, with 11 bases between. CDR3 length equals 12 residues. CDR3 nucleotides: TGTGCCGCCCGGACAGTCCAAGAGACCCAGTACTTC. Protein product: CAARTVQETQYF.

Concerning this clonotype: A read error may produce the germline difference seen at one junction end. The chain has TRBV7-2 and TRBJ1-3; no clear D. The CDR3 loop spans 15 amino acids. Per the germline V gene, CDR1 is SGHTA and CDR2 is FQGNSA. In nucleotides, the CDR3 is TGTGCCAGCAGCTTCGGCAGGAGCTCTGGAAGCACCATATATTTT. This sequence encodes CASSFGRSSGSTIYF.

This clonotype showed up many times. CDR3 DNA: TGTGCCAGCACCCACTCCGGAGGGACAGGAAGCTCTGGAAACACCATATATTTT. Its protein product is CASTHSGGTGSSGNTIYF. The V and J genes are TRBV6-6 and TRBJ1-3; 8 bases line up with TRBD1. The germline CDR1 and CDR2 sequences are MNHNY and SVGAGI (reference sequence). V shed 7 bases and J 0 bases; nucleotides not matched to a gene: 14. The CDR3 runs to 18 residues.

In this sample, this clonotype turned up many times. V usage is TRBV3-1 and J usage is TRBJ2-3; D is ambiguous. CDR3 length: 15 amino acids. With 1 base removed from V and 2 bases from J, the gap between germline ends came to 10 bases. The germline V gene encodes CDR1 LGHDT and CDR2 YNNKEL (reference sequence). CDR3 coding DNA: TGTGCCAGCAGCCAAGGGGCAGATCCCACAGATACGCAGTATTTT. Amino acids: CASSQGADPTDTQYF.

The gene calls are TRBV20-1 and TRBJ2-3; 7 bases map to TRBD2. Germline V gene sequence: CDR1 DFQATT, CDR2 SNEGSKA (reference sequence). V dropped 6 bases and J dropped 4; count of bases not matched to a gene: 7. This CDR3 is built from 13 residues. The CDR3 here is CSARDYRSDTQYF. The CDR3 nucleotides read TGCAGTGCGCGGGACTACCGTTCAGATACGCAGTATTTT.

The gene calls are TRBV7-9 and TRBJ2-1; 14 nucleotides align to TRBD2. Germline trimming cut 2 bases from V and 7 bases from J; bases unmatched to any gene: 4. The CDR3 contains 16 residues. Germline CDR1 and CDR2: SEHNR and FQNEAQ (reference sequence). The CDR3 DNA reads TGTGCCAGCAGCTTAATGGGGACTAGCGGGAGAAATGAGCAGTTCTTC. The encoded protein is CASSLMGTSGRNEQFF.

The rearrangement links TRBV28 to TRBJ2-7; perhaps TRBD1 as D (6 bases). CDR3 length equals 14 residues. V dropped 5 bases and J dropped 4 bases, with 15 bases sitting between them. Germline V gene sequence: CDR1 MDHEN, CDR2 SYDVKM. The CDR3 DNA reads TGTGCCAGCAGTCTCGGACAGTCCTATTACGAGCAGTACTTC. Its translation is CASSLGQSYYEQYF.

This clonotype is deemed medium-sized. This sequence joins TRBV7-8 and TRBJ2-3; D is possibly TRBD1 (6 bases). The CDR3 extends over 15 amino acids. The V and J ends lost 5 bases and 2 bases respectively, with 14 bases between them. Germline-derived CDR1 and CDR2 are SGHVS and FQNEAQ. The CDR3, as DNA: TGTGCCAGCAGCAGATTCCAGGGGCCCACAGATACGCAGTATTTT. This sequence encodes CASSRFQGPTDTQYF.